Detailed here is one TCR beta chain. This clonotype was observed a handful of times. Its antigen is not yet known. No base qualities exist here, and no much larger clone lies one base off it. The data were obtained in a study of T cells after yellow fever vaccination (dated by TCRdb to about 2019). For context, the study as a whole: The SMART-Seq v4 Ultra Low Input RNA kit was used to prepare libraries from fractions with low cell numbers. Bulk TCR alpha and beta repertoires were sequenced longitudinally to track T-cell clones before and after primary and booster YFV17D yellow fever vaccination. The cohort comprised two healthy male donors, one aged 18 to 29 and one aged 30 to 40 years. Blood was drawn at multiple timepoints before and after primary and secondary immunization, with bulk PBMC replicates and cell subsets isolated.

Synthesis of TCR cDNA relied on 5'RACE template switching, a step that introduced a universal primer site along with unique molecular identifiers. Priming of cDNA synthesis was performed from both the TCR alpha and TCR beta constant segments. Library amplification used two PCR steps, and the second PCR step added sample barcodes and sequencing adapters. Sequencing of libraries was done on Illumina HiSeq 2500 (2x100 bp) or NovaSeq (2x150 bp). In the paper's pipeline: MIGEC was used to demultiplex reads and collapse the reads into UMI consensus sequences, and MiXCR was used for V(D)J alignment. Clonotypes responding to the vaccine were identified with edgeR on replicate PBMC samples, with the criteria of FDR below 0.01 and a log2 fold change above 5 up to day 15. CD4 or CD8 identity was assigned to each bulk clonotype according to whether the clonotype was present at higher abundance in the sequenced CD4 repertoire or the sequenced CD8 repertoire. TCRdb reanalyzed the raw reads on its own, using fastp at Q25 for trimming and MiXCR for clone calling, and kept in-frame beta chains. Identical CDR3 protein sequences are pooled into one entry, listed with their most common genes and DNA. TCRdb, not the authors, supplied the V and J calls. Across this sample there are 250,000 to 300,000 distinct CDR3 sequences, with 10% to 15% seen only once. About 0.51% of the sample comes from the top ten.

V and J are trimmed by 0 bases and 4 bases, and the gene matches miss 3 bases of the junction. The germline V gene provides CDR1 SGHRS and CDR2 YFSETQ. Measured from the cysteine to the phenylalanine, the CDR3 is 14 residues long. Only CDR3 DNA remains: 42 bases, in frame from the first base. Study-wide findings and limitations: After the booster, most of the clones that had expanded following primary vaccination were detected again (almost 98% of CD4 and around 90% of CD8), which suggests that memory was broadly maintained. Only a couple of donors were included in the study, so the extent to which the findings can be generalized is limited. Compared with the primary T-cell response, the secondary T-cell response was weaker but faster, peaking on day 5 rather than day 15. Because abundant contaminating clonotypes from the bulk population could be contained in FACS-sorted repertoires, computational filtering was required. A small share of clonotypes occurred in both CD4 and CD8 compartments, likely arising from convergent recombination.

The sample's treatment or condition label, in plain terms: live attenuated yellow fever vaccine strain. PBMCs were isolated from peripheral blood using a standard Ficoll-Paque protocol. CD4 and CD8 T-cell fractions were isolated with Dynabeads CD4 and CD8 positive selection kits. RNA was extracted with TriZol from bulk PBMCs, CD4 and CD8 fractions, and dextramer-positive and dextramer-negative fractions. The V and J segments used are TRBV5-1 and TRBJ1-1; 7 middle bases align to TRBD1. The TCR was taken from a young man who received the YFV17D yellow fever vaccine. Specimen: CD4+ T cells sorted from PBMCs, collected 45 days after the yellow fever booster vaccination. The CDR3 sequence is CASSLVSGGTEAFF. The nucleotide sequence reads as follows: TGCGCCAGCAGCTTGGTTTCAGGGGGCACTGAAGCTTTCTTT.